The present TCR beta chain was sequenced within a study of T cells after yellow fever vaccination. The wider study: Low-cell-number fractions underwent preparation using SMART-Seq v4 Ultra Low Input.

Details on this clonotype: What it binds is not known.

Study-wide results and caveats: Boosting was followed by the reappearance of most primary-vaccination clones (about 96% CD4, 88% CD8). Of the clonotypes, a small share occurred in both CD4 and CD8 compartments.

This CDR3 has 15 residues. V lost 8 bases, J lost 2 bases, and 12 bases stayed unmatched. In germline, CDR1 is MNHEY, CDR2 SVGEGT. For TCR, cDNA came from 5'RACE template switching, which added a universal primer site and UMIs. One entry per CDR3 protein, called by TCRdb with MiXCR from the 5' RACE reads. The sample lists a few hundred thousand distinct CDR3 sequences; around 16% were seen once. The clonotype comes from a man younger than 35 who received the YFV17D yellow fever vaccine. V usage is TRBV6-2 or TRBV6-3 and J usage is TRBJ2-7; 7 positions match TRBD2. Material: PBMCs, obtained 5 days after the first yellow fever vaccination. This CDR3 is CASGGVETPTYEQYF. Here the CDR3 DNA reads TGTGCCAGCGGGGGGGTTGAGACACCGACCTACGAGCAGTACTTC.